This TCR beta chain is drawn from a study of cytomegalovirus exposure and HLA in healthy donors. General study results and limits: Donors were assumed by presence/absence analyses to have roughly uniform sequencing depth. The Asian-associated ancestry cluster reportedly had fewer N-insertions than the approximately 670-donor mean in a later analysis. DRB1 had the most TCR associations and HLA-C the fewest, a later analysis found, with rates varying by HLA locus. Later analysis showed most CMV-associated TCR beta chains appearing HLA-restricted.

The PCR made use of 60 Vbeta and 13 Jbeta primers. The data were produced by immunoSEQ multiplex PCR, yet TCRdb's version contains in-frame clones alone and is incomplete. The table shows some 170,000 clones, with 75% to 80% occurring only once. Concerning this clone: Antigen: not known.

With V trimmed by 3 bases and J by 4 bases, 5 bases remained unmatched. CDR1 SGDLS and CDR2 YYNGEE come from the germline V gene. The CDR3 is 14 residues long. The sequencing sample was made of PBMCs. The chain recombines TRBV9 with TRBJ2-7, with 9 bases identical to TRBD1. The clonotype comes from a female donor in good health and CMV-seronegative. The CDR3 nucleotides are TGTGCCAGCAGCGCCACCGGGACAGGGTACGAGCAGTACTTC. Translation: CASSATGTGYEQYF.